Described below is a single T cell receptor beta chain sequence and its context. The antigen is not known. CDR1 is MNHNY, CDR2 SVGAGI, per germline (reference sequence). The CDR3 sequence is 16 residues long. The V end was cut by 0 bases, the J end by 6 bases, with 17 bases between. Next came a second PCR, run for about 7 to 12 cycles, which used a sample-barcoded 5' primer along with a J-beta primer mix. Each TCR beta cDNA got a 12-nucleotide random molecular identifier. MiXCR was run by TCRdb on the 5' RACE reads, yielding one entry per CDR3 protein. The data contain 1.5 million to 2 million distinct CDR3 sequences, about 50% of them singletons. The data were obtained in a study of blood T cells in healthy people across ages. General study points: CMV status of donors was not determined, possibly confounding expanded clonotype changes.

The sequence derives from a woman between 40 and 55 years old in good health. Sequenced input: blood. The rearrangement uses TRBV6-6 and TRBJ1-2; D call uncertain. The CDR3: CASSYSNPWKMDGYTF. The CDR3 nucleotides read TGTGCCAGCAGTTACTCGAACCCCTGGAAGATGGATGGCTACACCTTC.